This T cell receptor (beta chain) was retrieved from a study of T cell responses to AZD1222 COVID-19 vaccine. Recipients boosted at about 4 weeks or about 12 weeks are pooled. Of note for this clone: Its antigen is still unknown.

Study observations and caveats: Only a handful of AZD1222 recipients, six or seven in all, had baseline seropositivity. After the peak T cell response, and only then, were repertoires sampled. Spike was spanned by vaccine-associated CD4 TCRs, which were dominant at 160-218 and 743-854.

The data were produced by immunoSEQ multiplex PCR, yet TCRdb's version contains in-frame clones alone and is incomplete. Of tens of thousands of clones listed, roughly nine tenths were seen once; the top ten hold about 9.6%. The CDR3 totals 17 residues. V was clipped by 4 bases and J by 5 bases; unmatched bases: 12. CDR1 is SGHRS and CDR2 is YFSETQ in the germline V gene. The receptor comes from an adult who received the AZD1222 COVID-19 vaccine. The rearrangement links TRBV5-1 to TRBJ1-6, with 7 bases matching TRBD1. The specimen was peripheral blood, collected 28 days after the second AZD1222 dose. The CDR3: CASSQNFRQGHNSPLHF. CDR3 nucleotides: TGCGCCAGCAGCCAAAATTTCCGACAGGGCCATAATTCACCCCTCCACTTT.